Following are 4 T cell receptor beta chains from one sample sequenced in a study of spatial heterogeneity in lung cancer. TCRdb reprocessed the 5' RACE reads via MiXCR and lists one record per CDR3 protein. The repertoire holds roughly 45,000 distinct CDR3 sequences, approximately 24% seen once, with approximately 6.8% in the top ten. Sample time point: blood at routine non-recurrence follow-up after resection. This material consisted of PBMCs, taken at follow-up. The source is a female donor with early-stage non-small cell lung cancer.

This clonotype was seen only a few times. The J gene is TRBJ1-6, the V gene TRBV29-1, with no clear D. Trimming removed 4 bases at V and 6 bases at J, with 4 bases between. Germline V lookup: CDR1 SQVTM, CDR2 ANQGSEA. The CDR3 sequence is 11 residues long. The CDR3 here is CSVGSNSPLHF. DNA for the CDR3: TGCAGCGTTGGGTCTAATTCACCCCTCCACTTT.

This clonotype has a handful of counts. The CDR3 DNA reads TGTGCCAGCAGCCCCATTCGGGGTACAGGGGCTTGGGAAGCTTTCTTT. This gives the protein CASSPIRGTGAWEAFF. V is TRBV11-2 and J is TRBJ1-1; 7 positions agree with TRBD1. CDR1 and CDR2 from the germline V gene are SGHAT and FQNNGV. The CDR3 runs 16 residues. V dropped 5 bases and J dropped 8; count of bases not matched to a gene: 17. The full variable domain, rest sourced from reference TRBV11-2 and TRBJ1-1, is EAGVAQSPRYKIIEKRQSVAFWCNPISGHATLYWYQQILGQGPKLLIQFQNNGVVDDSQLPKDRFSAERLKGVDSTLKIQPAKLEDSAVYLCASSPIRGTGAWEAFFGQGTRLTVV.

This clonotype was detected only a few times. The rearrangement joins TRBV7-2 to TRBJ2-3; D may correspond to TRBD1 or TRBD2 (5 bases each). The CDR3 is 21 amino acids. The germline V gene encodes CDR1 SGHTA and CDR2 FQGNSA. V was cut by 1 base and J by 5 bases, with 31 bases left in between. CDR3 amino acids: CASSLGIGATARAVTIDTQYF. CDR3 nucleotide sequence: TGTGCCAGCAGCTTAGGAATAGGGGCCACCGCGCGGGCGGTTACGATAGATACGCAGTATTTT.

V usage is TRBV29-1 and J usage is TRBJ2-1, with TRBD1 as a possible D gene (6 bases). The CDR3 consists of 12 residues. CDR1 is SQVTM and CDR2 is ANQGSEA in the germline V gene. V was cut by 5 bases and J by 7 bases, with 12 bases left in between. The CDR3 nucleotides are TGCAGCGTTCAGGGGCGTCGTAATGAGCAGTTCTTC. Translating it yields CSVQGRRNEQFF.